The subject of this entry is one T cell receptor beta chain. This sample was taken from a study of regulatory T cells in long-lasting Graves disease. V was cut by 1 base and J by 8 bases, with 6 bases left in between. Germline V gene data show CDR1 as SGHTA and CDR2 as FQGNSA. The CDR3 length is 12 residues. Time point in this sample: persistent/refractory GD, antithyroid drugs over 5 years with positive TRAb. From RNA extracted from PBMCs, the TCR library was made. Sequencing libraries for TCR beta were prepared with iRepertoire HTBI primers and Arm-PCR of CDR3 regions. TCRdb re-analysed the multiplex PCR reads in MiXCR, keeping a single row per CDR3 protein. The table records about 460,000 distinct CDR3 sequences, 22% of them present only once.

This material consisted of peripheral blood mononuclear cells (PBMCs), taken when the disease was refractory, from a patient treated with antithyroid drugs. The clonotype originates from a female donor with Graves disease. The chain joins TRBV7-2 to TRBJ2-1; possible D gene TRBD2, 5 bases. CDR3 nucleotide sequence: TGTGCCAGCAGCTTAGTGAGGGATGAGCAGTTCTTC. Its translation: CASSLVRDEQFF.